This T cell receptor beta chain comes out of a study of T-cell memory formation after mild COVID-19. General study points: The study detected some responding clones in pre-infection memory, suggesting cross-reactive memory joined.

A few counts support this clonotype. Its target is unknown. The germline gives CDR1 SGHRS, CDR2 YFSETQ. V dropped 4 bases and J dropped 4 bases, with 14 bases sitting between them. This CDR3 spans 14 amino acids. From the 5' RACE reads, TCRdb called clonotypes with MiXCR, one entry per CDR3 protein. The table lists more than 450,000 distinct CDR3 sequences, under 20% of them singletons, with 12% in the top ten. The TCR originated in an adult woman who had mild COVID-19 (a few samples of this study predate the infection). Cell type and time point are not known. The rearrangement uses TRBV5-1 and TRBJ1-1, with a tentative D call TRBD1 (5 bases). Sequenced: PBMCs or a T cell subset sorted from them (not recorded which). This CDR3 reads CASSLGAVVTEAFF. Written as DNA, the CDR3 is TGCGCCAGCAGCCTAGGGGCGGTCGTCACTGAAGCTTTCTTT.